This entry lists 31 T cell receptor beta chains sequenced from one sample in a study of T cells in Graves' hyperthyroidism and ophthalmopathy. It was RNA transcripts that yielded the amplified TCR beta CDR3 regions. The HTBI set primed first-round TCR CDR3 RT-PCR. TCRdb reprocessed the multiplex PCR reads via MiXCR and lists one record per CDR3 protein. The sample contains about 160,000 distinct CDR3 sequences, 9.4% of which appear only once. Sequencing input: blood. Every receptor here comes from a woman aged 18 to 35 with Graves' hyperthyroidism that later progressed to Graves' ophthalmopathy.

This clonotype appeared many times. The J gene is TRBJ2-1, the V gene TRBV9; TRBD2 aligns across 10 bases. Losses at the gene ends were 0 bases for V and 5 bases for J; bases not matched to a gene: 11. The CDR3 consists of 18 residues. CDR1 and CDR2 from the germline V gene are SGDLS and YYNGEE. CDR3 nucleotide sequence: TGTGCCAGCAGCGTAGGTCTAGCGGGAGTTGGGGGGCACAATGAGCAGTTCTTC. Residues: CASSVGLAGVGGHNEQFF.

This clonotype was observed many times. This rearrangement joins TRBV20-1 to TRBJ1-2, with D perhaps TRBD1 (6 bases). CDR1 is DFQATT, CDR2 SNEGSKA, per germline (reference sequence). The CDR3 consists of 14 residues. V lost 1 base to trimming and J lost 4 bases, with 13 bases between them. The CDR3, as DNA: TGCAGTGCTAGAGTCGGGGGCTTGGGCTATGGCTACACCTTC. Protein sequence: CSARVGGLGYGYTF.

The V call is TRBV3-1, the J call TRBJ1-6; 7 nucleotides match TRBD1. This CDR3 comprises 18 residues. The germline gives CDR1 LGHDT, CDR2 YNNKEL (reference sequence). The trim removed 4 bases at V and 3 bases at J, leaving 12 bases unmatched. CDR3 sequence: CASSLGTDSKLYNSPLHF. The CDR3 DNA reads TGTGCCAGCAGCCTCGGGACAGACTCCAAACTCTATAATTCACCCCTCCACTTT.

This clonotype was counted ten times or more. This chain uses TRBV28 with TRBJ1-2; 7 nucleotides match TRBD1. The CDR3 sequence is 14 residues long. The trim removed 4 bases at V and 4 bases at J, leaving 6 bases unmatched. Per germline, CDR1 MDHEN and CDR2 SYDVKM. As DNA, the CDR3 is TGTGCCAGCAGTTCATTCCAGGGGGGCTATGGCTACACCTTC. This translates into CASSSFQGGYGYTF.

The chain carries TRBV7-9 and TRBJ2-7; no definite D call. V was clipped by 3 bases and J by 7 bases, with 10 bases between them. Germline values: CDR1 SEHNR, CDR2 FQNEAQ (reference sequence). The length of the CDR3 is 12 residues. The CDR3 region has the DNA TGTGCCAGCAGCTTCGAAGCGCGAGAGCAGTACTTC. Translating gives CASSFEAREQYF.

This clonotype showed up many times. V is TRBV19 and J is TRBJ2-7; TRBD2 aligns across 11 bases. There are 14 residues in the CDR3. Germline CDR1 is LNHDA and CDR2 is SQIVND (reference sequence). V lost 9 bases and J lost 4; bases outside the gene matches: 8. CDR3 in amino acids: CASSIAGGQYEQYF. The CDR3 nucleotides read TGTGCCAGCAGCATAGCGGGGGGGCAGTACGAGCAGTACTTC.

This clonotype was recorded many times. The CDR3 is CSAIRELRGNEQFF. CDR3 nucleotides: TGCAGTGCGATTCGGGAGCTGCGGGGCAATGAGCAGTTCTTC. The gene calls are TRBV20-1 and TRBJ2-1, with D perhaps matching TRBD2 (6 bases). Trimming removed 6 bases from V and 6 bases from J, with 18 bases in between. Germline lookup yields CDR1 DFQATT and CDR2 SNEGSKA (reference sequence). The length of the CDR3 is 14 residues.

This clonotype has a count of ten or more. This chain links TRBV5-5 with TRBJ1-1; no clear D gene. In germline, CDR1 is SGHKS, CDR2 YYEKEE (reference sequence). The CDR3 totals 16 residues. Trimming stripped 4 bases from V and 5 bases from J, with 21 bases between. In DNA, the CDR3 is TGTGCCAGCAGCCCCCACCCCTCACGGGGAGGGACTGAAGCTTTCTTT. It codes for CASSPHPSRGGTEAFF.

This clonotype was seen ten or more times. CDR3 amino acids: CASSPVGDLGEQYF. Here the CDR3 DNA reads TGTGCCAGCAGTCCTGTGGGGGACTTGGGCGAGCAGTACTTC. The chain recombines TRBV6-2 or TRBV6-3 with TRBJ2-7; D possibly corresponds to TRBD2 (6 bases). The CDR3 loop spans 14 amino acids. Trimming cost V 5 bases and J 6 bases, with 17 bases left between them. The V gene's germline CDR1 is MNHEY and CDR2 SVGEGT.

There are many counts of this clonotype. The V and J genes are TRBV5-6 and TRBJ1-2; TRBD1 is a possible D gene (6 bases). V was shortened by 1 base and J by 8 bases, with 18 bases between the two germline ends. The germline V gene has CDR1 SGHDT and CDR2 YYEEEE. The CDR3 contains 15 residues. As DNA, the CDR3 is TGTGCCAGCAGCTTGATGGGGGCCGGATCTCGGGGCTACACCTTC. Encoded protein: CASSLMGAGSRGYTF. Based on the CDR3 plus reference TRBV5-6 and TRBJ1-2, the full variable domain is DAGVTQSPTHLIKTRGQQVTLRCSPKSGHDTVSWYQQALGQGPQFIFQYYEEEERQRGNFPDRFSGHQFPNYSSELNVNALLLGDSALYLCASSLMGAGSRGYTFGSGTRLTVV.

This rearrangement joins TRBV19 to TRBJ2-3; 10 bases line up with TRBD1. With V trimmed by 5 bases and J by 5 bases, 4 bases remained unmatched. From germline, CDR1 is LNHDA and CDR2 SQIVND (reference sequence). The CDR3 sequence is 14 residues long. In DNA form, the CDR3 reads TGTGCCAGTAGTGACCGGGACAGGGGAGATACGCAGTATTTT. It encodes CASSDRDRGDTQYF.

The table lists this clonotype with a few counts. The rearrangement uses TRBV7-3 and TRBJ1-6; D is ambiguous. The CDR3 consists of 14 residues. Trimming removed 2 bases at V and 5 bases at J, with 7 bases between. CDR1 SGHTA and CDR2 FQGTGA come from the germline V gene. The CDR3 DNA sequence: TGTGCCAGCAGCTTATACGGGAATAATTCACCCCTCCACTTT. This gives the protein CASSLYGNNSPLHF.

The chain employs TRBV19 and TRBJ2-1, with D possibly matching TRBD1 (5 bases). The CDR3 has 13 amino acids. The germline V and J ends were trimmed by 2 bases and 12 bases, with 14 bases remaining between them. Germline V lookup: CDR1 LNHDA, CDR2 SQIVND (reference sequence). This chain's CDR3 is CASSISLGDRQFF. As DNA, the CDR3 is TGTGCCAGTAGTATAAGCTTGGGTGACAGGCAGTTCTTC.

Concerning this clonotype itself: A much larger clone lies one base from this, so it may be a read error. The chain uses TRBV11-2 and TRBJ2-7; TRBD2 agrees at 11 bases. The CDR3 runs 14 residues. Germline V gene sequence: CDR1 SGHAT, CDR2 FQNNGV. Trimming removed 8 bases from V and 6 bases from J; junction bases left unmatched: 9. The CDR3 region has the DNA TGTGCCAGCGGCTCTACCGGGACTAGCGGCGAGCAGTACTTC. This encodes CASGSTGTSGEQYF.

This clonotype appeared many times. This chain links TRBV6-1 with TRBJ2-5; possibly TRBD1 or TRBD2 for D (6 bases each). The CDR3 extends over 15 amino acids. The germline gives CDR1 MNHNS, CDR2 SASEGT. Trimming pared 7 bases from V and 5 bases from J, leaving 20 bases between. The CDR3 DNA sequence: TGTGCCAGCACCCTATCCGGGGGCAAAGCGGAGACCCAGTACTTC. It translates to CASTLSGGKAETQYF.

This clonotype appeared many times. DNA for the CDR3: TGCAGCGCCGACAGGGGGAGCACAGATACGCAGTATTTT. It yields the protein CSADRGSTDTQYF. This chain connects TRBV29-1 to TRBJ2-3; TRBD1 aligns across 9 bases. The junction had 2 bases not matched to a gene; V was cut back by 7 bases and J by 0 bases. In germline, CDR1 is SQVTM, CDR2 ANQGSEA. This CDR3 contains 13 residues.

This clonotype was observed at least ten times. This chain connects TRBV7-8 to TRBJ2-7, with 13 positions matching TRBD2. V shed 6 bases and J 3 bases; nucleotides not matched to a gene: 14. The germline gives CDR1 SGHVS, CDR2 FQNEAQ. The CDR3 length is 18 residues. The CDR3 region is CASRTLGLAGVNHYEQYF. Written as DNA, the CDR3 is TGTGCCAGCAGAACCCTTGGACTAGCGGGAGTAAACCACTACGAGCAGTACTTC.

This clonotype was counted many times. This chain uses TRBV29-1 with TRBJ2-7; TRBD2 matches at 8 bases. Trimming took 5 bases from V and 2 from J; bases not matched to a gene: 11. This CDR3 comprises 15 residues. Germline loops: CDR1 SQVTM, CDR2 ANQGSEA. The CDR3 sequence: CSVCLAGGATYEQYF. The CDR3 DNA reads TGCAGCGTTTGTCTGGCGGGAGGCGCCACCTACGAGCAGTACTTC.

This clonotype was observed a handful of times. V gene TRBV6-2 or TRBV6-3 combines with J gene TRBJ2-2, with D unclear. Trimming stripped 1 base from V and 4 bases from J, with 4 bases between. The CDR3 is 13 residues long. Germline CDR1 MNHEY, CDR2 SVGEGT. Here the CDR3 DNA reads TGTGCCAGCAGTTACTTCGGCACCGGGGAGCTGTTTTTT. This gives the protein CASSYFGTGELFF.

This clonotype has ten or more counts. The chain combines TRBV2 with TRBJ2-3; D perhaps matches TRBD2 (5 bases). V dropped 3 bases and J dropped 6 bases, with 13 bases sitting between them. CDR3 length: 14 residues. CDR1 SNHLY and CDR2 FYNNEI come from the germline V gene. The CDR3 sequence is CASSEEEIHDTQYF. In DNA, the CDR3 is TGTGCCAGCAGTGAGGAGGAGATTCACGATACGCAGTATTTT.

The genes are TRBV7-6 and TRBJ1-3; D perhaps matches TRBD1 (5 bases). The V end was cut by 3 bases, the J end by 0 bases, with 15 bases between. The CDR3 runs to 17 residues. CDR1 and CDR2 (germline): SGHVS, FNYEAQ. CDR3 residues: CASSLLTGPNSGNTIYF. CDR3 nucleotide sequence: TGTGCCAGCAGCTTGTTAACGGGACCGAACTCTGGAAACACCATATATTTT.

This clonotype came up many times. The J gene is TRBJ2-2, the V gene TRBV24-1; D remains ambiguous. The CDR3 runs 13 residues. Trimming stripped 9 bases from V and 0 bases from J, with 7 bases between. Looked up from germline, CDR1 is KGHDR and CDR2 is SFDVKD. This CDR3 reads CATGLPNTGELFF. The CDR3, as DNA: TGTGCCACCGGTCTTCCGAACACCGGGGAGCTGTTTTTT.

This clonotype was picked up a small number of times. The chain uses TRBV6-4 and TRBJ1-2, with D uncertain. The V and J ends lost 7 bases and 3 bases respectively, with 12 bases between them. CDR3 size: 13 residues. CDR1 MRHNA and CDR2 SNTAGT come from the germline V gene. The CDR3 protein is CASISAGDYGYTF. CDR3 nucleotides: TGTGCCAGCATTTCAGCTGGGGACTATGGCTACACCTTC.

By proportion, this clonotype is medium-sized. The chain employs TRBV13 and TRBJ2-7; 7 bases fit TRBD1. J lost 7 bases, V lost 1 base, and 16 bases had no gene match. The CDR3 totals 17 residues. Per the germline V gene, CDR1 is PRHDT and CDR2 is FYEKMQ (reference sequence). The CDR3 DNA sequence: TGTGCCAGCAGCTTAGCTGGACGACAGGGTAATGTGGAAGAGCAGTACTTC. Protein sequence: CASSLAGRQGNVEEQYF.

This clonotype was detected ten times or more. The rearrangement uses TRBV5-6 and TRBJ2-3, with 8 bases fitting TRBD1. The trim removed 4 bases at V and 6 bases at J, leaving 10 bases unmatched. This CDR3 comprises 15 residues. The germline V gene encodes CDR1 SGHDT and CDR2 YYEEEE. This CDR3 reads CASSTPGRGRDTQYF. The DNA of the CDR3 is TGTGCCAGCAGCACACCCGGCAGGGGGCGGGATACGCAGTATTTT.

This clonotype was counted ten times or more. The V gene is TRBV28, the J gene TRBJ2-1; D tentatively reads TRBD1 or TRBD2 (5 bases each). From germline, CDR1 is MDHEN and CDR2 SYDVKM. V was shortened by 1 base and J by 5 bases, with 21 bases between the two germline ends. The CDR3 extends over 18 amino acids. CDR3 coding DNA: TGTGCCAGCAGTTTATTCGGGGCTAGCCCAGCAGAGAACAATGAGCAGTTCTTC. Its protein is CASSLFGASPAENNEQFF. The entire variable domain, with the rest obtained from reference TRBV28 and TRBJ2-1, is as follows: DVKVTQSSRYLVKRTGEKVFLECVQDMDHENMFWYRQDPGLGLRLIYFSYDVKMKEKGDIPEGYSVSREKKERFSLILESASTNQTSMYLCASSLFGASPAENNEQFFGPGTRLTVL.

This clonotype was recorded many times. The V call is TRBV20-1, the J call TRBJ2-5, with D tentatively TRBD2 (5 bases). Germline V CDR1 and CDR2: DFQATT, SNEGSKA (reference sequence). The CDR3 is 15 residues long. Trimming removed 6 bases at V and 7 bases at J, with 24 bases between. The CDR3 sequence: CSAEAYVGKLGTQYF. The CDR3 DNA is TGCAGTGCGGAGGCTTATGTAGGAAAACTGGGGACCCAGTACTTC.

V is TRBV6-6 and J is TRBJ2-1; no reliable D call. The germline V gene has CDR1 MNHNY and CDR2 SVGAGI (reference sequence). The CDR3 consists of 16 residues. V gave up 2 bases and J gave up 6 bases, with 17 bases separating them. CDR3 loop: CASSYHRSAQGNEQFF. In DNA form, the CDR3 reads TGTGCCAGCAGTTACCATCGAAGTGCACAAGGCAATGAGCAGTTCTTC.

This clonotype occurred many times. One end of the junction is discordant with germline, which a read error may explain. The J gene is TRBJ1-5, the V gene TRBV13; perhaps TRBD1 as D (6 bases). Germline CDR1 PRHDT, CDR2 FYEKMQ (reference sequence). The CDR3 sequence is 13 residues long. The CDR3 DNA sequence: TGTGCCAGCAGCATAGGGGGGAATCAGCCCCAGCATTTT. It is translated as CASSIGGNQPQHF.

The chain links TRBV13 to TRBJ2-7; 13 positions match TRBD2. This CDR3 contains 16 residues. The germline gives CDR1 PRHDT, CDR2 FYEKMQ (reference sequence). The ends lost 5 bases at V and 5 bases at J; junction bases unmatched: 9. Here the CDR3 reads CASSDRTSGSFHEQYF. The CDR3 DNA reads as TGTGCCAGCAGCGACCGGACTAGCGGGAGTTTCCACGAGCAGTACTTC.

This clonotype was picked up many times. The chain is built from TRBV12-3 or TRBV12-4 and TRBJ2-3, with D possibly TRBD2 on 7 matching bases. The CDR3 has 14 residues. Trimming shortened V by 6 bases and J by 0 bases, and 10 bases separated the two germline ends. The CDR3: CASRGGGSTDTQYF. In nucleotides, the CDR3 is TGTGCCAGCAGGGGGGGGGGCAGCACAGATACGCAGTATTTT.